This T cell receptor beta chain emerged from a study of shared clonotypes between healthy human individuals. Study overall: Sampling drew on donors who were two women and a few men aged 18 to 49. Plates per donor: three CD4 naive, three CD4 memory, two CD8 naive, one CD8 memory.

General study findings and limits: Larger richness was generally estimated for naive than memory subsets. Rarefaction indicated that sorted-subset sequencing remained incomplete although depth was large.

For this clone: No antigen is known for it.

Repertoires were generated with immunoSEQ multiplex PCR, while TCRdb's copy carries only in-frame clones and drops some. This repertoire shows over 1.4 million clones, around 97% found once; its top ten account for over 1%. The CDR3 has 17 residues. Germline CDR1 reads SGHRS; CDR2 reads YFSETQ. V lost 0 bases, J lost 3 bases, and 16 bases lay in between. This clonotype was obtained from a man aged 25-40 years in good health. The source material was naive CD4+ T cells sorted from blood. Documented subset: CD45RA+ positively selected. The V gene is TRBV5-1, the J gene TRBJ2-1; perhaps D is TRBD1 or TRBD2 (5 bases each). The CDR3 protein is CASSLATGDQHYNEQFF. The CDR3 coding sequence is TGCGCCAGCAGCTTGGCCACTGGGGACCAACACTACAATGAGCAGTTCTTC.